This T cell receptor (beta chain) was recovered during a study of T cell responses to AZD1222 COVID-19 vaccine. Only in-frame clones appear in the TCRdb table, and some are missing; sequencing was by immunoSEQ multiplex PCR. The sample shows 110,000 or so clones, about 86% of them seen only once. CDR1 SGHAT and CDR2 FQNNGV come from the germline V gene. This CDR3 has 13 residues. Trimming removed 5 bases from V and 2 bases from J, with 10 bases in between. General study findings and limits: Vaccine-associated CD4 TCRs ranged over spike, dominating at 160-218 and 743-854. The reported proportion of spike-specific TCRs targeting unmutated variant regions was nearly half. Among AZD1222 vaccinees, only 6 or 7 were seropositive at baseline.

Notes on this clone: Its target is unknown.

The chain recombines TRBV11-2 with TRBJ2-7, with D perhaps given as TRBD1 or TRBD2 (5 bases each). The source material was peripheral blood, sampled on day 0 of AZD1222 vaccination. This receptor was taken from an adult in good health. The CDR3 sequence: CASSRDVAYEQYF. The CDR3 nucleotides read TGTGCCAGCAGCCGGGACGTTGCCTACGAGCAGTACTTC.